These 32 T cell receptor beta chains originate from one sample sequenced in a study of OX40 agonist ivuxolimab in advanced cancers. Using immunoSEQ multiplex PCR, the repertoire was profiled, and TCRdb retains in-frame clones only, with some absent. Of tens of thousands of clones listed, approximately 90% are singletons. This specimen was CD4+ or CD8+ T cells sorted from blood, taken in a trial of the OX40 agonist ivuxolimab. The receptors derive from an adult with an advanced solid tumor such as melanoma, head and neck, liver or kidney cancer.

V usage is TRBV9 and J usage is TRBJ2-1, with TRBD2 matching over 7 bases. This CDR3 is 18 amino acids long. J gave up 9 bases and V 0 bases, and 18 bases lay outside the gene matches. Germline V gene data show CDR1 as SGDLS and CDR2 as YYNGEE. The CDR3 region has the DNA TGTGCCAGCAGCGTAGCTACGGTGGAGGCGGGAGCGTTTTTTGAGCAGTTCTTC. It yields the protein CASSVATVEAGAFFEQFF.

The V gene is TRBV25-1, the J gene TRBJ2-7; 10 nucleotides align to TRBD2. V shed 4 bases and J 2 bases; nucleotides not matched to a gene: 5. The CDR3 is 15 residues long. Germline V gene data show CDR1 as MGHDK and CDR2 as SYGVNS. CDR3 coding DNA: TGTGCCAGCAGTGGGACCGGGACTAGCGCCTACGAGCAGTACTTC. This gives the protein CASSGTGTSAYEQYF.

The J gene is TRBJ2-7, the V gene TRBV21-1; the table calls TRBD2, which could not be checked here. TRBV21-1 is listed as a pseudogene. CDR3 length equals 15 residues. In nucleotides, the CDR3 is TGTGCCAGCAGCGTTCGGACTAGCGGGACCTACGAGCAGTACTTC. The encoded protein is CASSVRTSGTYEQYF.

The DNA of the CDR3 is TGTGCCAGCAGTCCCCAGGTTACTTATGGCTACACCTTC. Translation: CASSPQVTYGYTF. The chain recombines TRBV27 with TRBJ1-2; D gene unclear. The CDR3 totals 13 residues. Germline V lookup: CDR1 MNHEY, CDR2 SMNVEV (reference sequence). The ends were cut back, 5 bases at V and 5 bases at J, with 12 bases in the middle.

The chain employs TRBV18 and TRBJ1-3, with 8 bases that match TRBD1. CDR3 length: 15 residues. Trimming removed 3 bases from V and 3 bases from J; junction bases left unmatched: 4. Germline CDR1 KGHSH, CDR2 LQKENI. For the CDR3, the DNA is TGTGCCAGCTCACCGACAGGGGATCATGGAAACACCATATATTTT. Translation gives CASSPTGDHGNTIYF.

The CDR3 coding sequence is TGTGCCAGCAGCACGGGACTAGCGGGAGGGGAAGATACGCAGTATTTT. Its translation: CASSTGLAGGEDTQYF. This chain uses TRBV5-4 with TRBJ2-3, with TRBD2 identical over 16 bases. The CDR3 has 16 residues. V lost 4 bases, J lost 5 bases, and 4 bases stayed unmatched. Germline loops: CDR1 SGHNT, CDR2 YYREEE (reference sequence).

In this sample, this clone turned up once. A read error may produce the germline difference seen at one junction end. The chain has TRBV5-1 and TRBJ2-7, with D possibly called TRBD1 or TRBD2 (5 bases each). Germline V lookup: CDR1 SGHRS, CDR2 YFSETQ. The length of the CDR3 is 8 residues. The CDR3, as DNA: TGCGCCAGCAGCTTAGGGGAGTTC. Its protein is CASSLGEF.

This chain links TRBV21-1 with TRBJ1-2; TRBD1 reflects the table's D call only, with no check against the DNA. TRBV21-1 is designated a pseudogene. This CDR3 is 15 amino acids long. CDR3 nucleotides: TGTGCCAGCAGCGCCCGACAGGGGACTAACTATGGCTACACCTTC. As protein: CASSARQGTNYGYTF.

The chain carries TRBV5-1 and TRBJ1-2; 8 nucleotides match TRBD1. CDR1 SGHRS and CDR2 YFSETQ come from the germline V gene. The CDR3 extends over 14 amino acids. V was clipped by 4 bases and J by 4 bases; unmatched bases: 6. The DNA of the CDR3 is TGCGCCAGCAGCCAGGGACAGGCCTCCTATGGCTACACCTTC. It translates to CASSQGQASYGYTF.

This chain connects TRBV30 to TRBJ1-5; D is uncertain. Deletions cut 2 bases from V and 2 bases from J, with 16 bases between. The V gene's germline CDR1 is GTSNPN and CDR2 SVGIG (reference sequence). The CDR3 runs to 16 residues. CDR3 residues: CAWSPGYVNGNQPQHF. The CDR3 DNA is TGTGCCTGGAGTCCCGGGTATGTTAATGGCAATCAGCCCCAGCATTTT.

The genes are TRBV10-2 and TRBJ1-3; the D is unclear. Between the trimmed V and J ends, which lost 3 bases and 2 bases, there was a span of 14 bases. Germline CDR1 reads WSHSY; CDR2 reads SAAADI. This CDR3 has 16 amino acids. The CDR3 DNA sequence: TGCGCCAGCAGTGATGCAGGATTGGTAGCTGGAAACACCATATATTTT. Translated, it gives CASSDAGLVAGNTIYF.

This clone was seen only once. The chain combines TRBV21-1 with TRBJ2-1; the DNA was not compared with TRBD2, the D call given in the table. TRBV21-1 has pseudogene status. CDR3 length: 23 amino acids. The CDR3 DNA reads as TGTGCCAGCAGCACCTCAACTGGAGCGGGACTAGCGGGGGTCAGGGGTTCCTACAATGAGCAGTTCTTC. This encodes CASSTSTGAGLAGVRGSYNEQFF.

The rearrangement uses TRBV27 and TRBJ1-4; D gene ambiguous. CDR3 length: 16 amino acids. Trimming removed 5 bases from V and 0 bases from J, with 13 bases in between. Germline V gives CDR1 MNHEY, CDR2 SMNVEV (reference sequence). The CDR3 reads CASSNWGPATNEKLFF. The CDR3 DNA sequence: TGTGCCAGCAGTAACTGGGGTCCGGCAACTAATGAAAAACTGTTTTTT.

This clone was detected only once. The gene calls are TRBV10-3 and TRBJ1-5; 8 nucleotides agree with TRBD1. Unmatched junction bases numbered 2, after V lost 2 bases and J lost 5 bases. Germline loops: CDR1 ENHRY, CDR2 SYGVKD. CDR3 size: 14 residues. CDR3 bases: TGTGCCATCAGTGAGGGCAGGGGGCATCAGCCCCAGCATTTT. It encodes CAISEGRGHQPQHF.

The chain has TRBV7-9 and TRBJ1-1, with 7 bases lining up with TRBD1. Germline V gene sequence: CDR1 SEHNR, CDR2 FQNEAQ (reference sequence). The junction had 6 bases not matched to a gene; V was cut back by 5 bases and J by 0 bases. The CDR3 contains 15 residues. The CDR3 coding sequence is TGTGCCAGCAGCAAACAGGGACAGATGAACACTGAAGCTTTCTTT. It encodes CASSKQGQMNTEAFF.

CDR3: CASSLPSETQYF. In nucleotides, the CDR3 is TGTGCCAGCAGCCTCCCTAGCGAGACCCAGTACTTC. The J gene is TRBJ2-5, the V gene TRBV7-9; possibly TRBD2 for D (5 bases). Trimming took 5 bases from V and 5 from J, leaving 9 bases between them. The germline CDR1 and CDR2 sequences are SEHNR and FQNEAQ (reference sequence). The CDR3 covers 12 residues.

The CDR3 loop is CASSPRGLAGFYNEQFF. The DNA of the CDR3 is TGTGCCAGCAGCCCCCGGGGACTAGCGGGATTCTACAATGAGCAGTTCTTC. This chain links TRBV7-8 with TRBJ2-1; TRBD2 matches at 13 bases. The germline CDR1 and CDR2 sequences are SGHVS and FQNEAQ. CDR3 size: 17 residues. With 5 bases clipped from V and 3 bases from J, the junction kept 7 bases outside the gene matches.

The rearrangement uses TRBV5-1 and TRBJ2-7, with D tentatively TRBD1 (5 bases). The CDR3 sequence is 16 residues long. The germline CDR1 and CDR2 sequences are SGHRS and YFSETQ. V shed 0 bases and J shed 2 bases, with 15 bases lying between them. The CDR3 coding sequence is TGCGCCAGCAGCTTGGATGCGCGGACAACCACCTACGAGCAGTACTTC. It is translated as CASSLDARTTTYEQYF. The entire variable domain, with the rest obtained from reference TRBV5-1 and TRBJ2-7, is as follows: KAGVTQTPRYLIKTRGQQVTLSCSPISGHRSVSWYQQTPGQGLQFLFEYFSETQRNKGNFPGRFSGRQFSNSRSEMNVSTLELGDSALYLCASSLDARTTTYEQYFGPGTRLTVT.

The V gene is TRBV14, the J gene TRBJ2-2; D remains unclear. Germline CDR1 and CDR2: SGHDN and FVKESK. CDR3 length: 13 residues. Trimming pared 0 bases from V and 6 bases from J, leaving 5 bases between. The CDR3 bases are TGTGCCAGCAGCCAAGATTGGTCCGGGGAGCTGTTTTTT. The encoded protein is CASSQDWSGELFF.

This chain uses TRBV19 with TRBJ1-1, with 9 bases that match TRBD1. V lost 7 bases to trimming and J lost 12 bases; unmatched junction nucleotides: 12. Germline loops: CDR1 LNHDA, CDR2 SQIVND (reference sequence). The CDR3 has 13 amino acids. For the CDR3, the DNA is TGTGCCAGTACCCTCTTGGGGACAGGGCTGTCTTTCTTT. This sequence encodes CASTLLGTGLSFF.

The chain recombines TRBV21-1 with TRBJ2-3; TRBD2, the table's D call, lacks a check against the DNA. TRBV21-1 is reported as a pseudogene. This CDR3 region has 13 residues. CDR3 in amino acids: CASRRLSCDTQYF. DNA for the CDR3: TGTGCCAGCAGGAGACTCTCGTGCGATACGCAGTATTTT.

The genes are TRBV5-1 and TRBJ2-6; D remains ambiguous. In germline, CDR1 is SGHRS, CDR2 YFSETQ. V dropped 4 bases and J dropped 0 bases, with 14 bases sitting between them. The CDR3 runs 17 residues. The CDR3: CASSQLWTYSGANVLTF. The CDR3 coding sequence is TGCGCCAGCAGCCAACTCTGGACCTACTCTGGGGCCAACGTCCTGACTTTC.

The J gene is TRBJ2-1, the V gene TRBV7-2; tentatively, D is TRBD2 (6 bases). CDR3 size: 13 residues. Germline assignment: CDR1 SGHTA and CDR2 FQGNSA. V dropped 2 bases and J dropped 6 bases, with 8 bases sitting between them. The CDR3 region has the DNA TGTGCCAGCAGCTTACAGGGAGGCAATGAGCAGTTCTTC. Its protein product is CASSLQGGNEQFF.

This clone was found a few times. The chain has TRBV4-3 and TRBJ1-2; D is ambiguous. Germline-derived CDR1 and CDR2 are LGHNA and YSLEER. V shed 1 base and J shed 4 bases, with 13 bases lying between them. There are 15 residues in the CDR3. CDR3 amino acids: CASSQVFGQSYGYTF. As DNA, the CDR3 is TGCGCCAGCAGCCAAGTTTTTGGGCAGAGCTATGGCTACACCTTC.

The chain has TRBV19 and TRBJ1-5; D perhaps matches TRBD1 (6 bases). The CDR3 sequence is 14 residues long. The germline V gene encodes CDR1 LNHDA and CDR2 SQIVND (reference sequence). The V gene lost 7 bases and the J gene lost 7 bases, with 17 bases spanning the gap. CDR3 in DNA: TGTGCCAGTAAGGGGGGCGAAGCACAACAGCCCCAGCATTTT. Amino acids: CASKGGEAQQPQHF.

This chain uses TRBV6-1 with TRBJ1-3, with D unclear. CDR1 and CDR2 (germline): MNHNS, SASEGT. This CDR3 contains 13 residues. The V end lost 6 bases, the J end lost 0 bases, and 6 bases lay between the germline ends. The CDR3 region has the DNA TGTGCCAGCAGGAAAAACTCTGGAAACACCATATATTTT. It codes for CASRKNSGNTIYF.

The chain couples TRBV19 to TRBJ2-4; either TRBD1 or TRBD2 may fit D (5 bases each). The V end lost 5 bases, the J end lost 1 base, and 15 bases lay between the germline ends. The CDR3 totals 16 residues. Germline assignment: CDR1 LNHDA and CDR2 SQIVND (reference sequence). DNA of the CDR3: TGTGCCAGTAGTTACACGACCGGGACCGCCAAAAACATTCAGTACTTC. Residues: CASSYTTGTAKNIQYF.

The chain has TRBV29-1 and TRBJ2-2; D might be TRBD1 or TRBD2, each matching 6 bases. Germline CDR1 is SQVTM and CDR2 is ANQGSEA. V was trimmed by 4 bases and J by 2 bases, leaving 23 bases between them. The CDR3 has 18 residues. The CDR3 here is CSVVFAVTRGLNTGELFF. The CDR3 bases are TGCAGCGTTGTTTTTGCGGTAACCCGGGGGCTTAACACCGGGGAGCTGTTTTTT.

This clone was picked up one time. V and J are TRBV7-2 and TRBJ2-7, with D tentatively TRBD1 (6 bases). CDR3 length equals 15 residues. The ends were cut back, 5 bases at V and 2 bases at J, with 16 bases in the middle. Germline V gene sequence: CDR1 SGHTA, CDR2 FQGNSA. CDR3 nucleotide sequence: TGTGCCAGCAGCCCGCAGAGGGGGTCCACCTACGAGCAGTACTTC. Its protein is CASSPQRGSTYEQYF. Supplemented by reference TRBV7-2 and TRBJ2-7, the full variable domain reads GAGVSQSPSNKVTEKGKDVELRCDPISGHTALYWYRQSLGQGLEFLIYFQGNSAPDKSGLPSDRFSAERTGGSVSTLTIQRTQQEDSAVYLCASSPQRGSTYEQYFGPGTRLTVT.

This clone came up once. The rearrangement joins TRBV6-6 to TRBJ2-1, with D unresolved. This CDR3 spans 15 amino acids. The V and J ends lost 5 bases and 6 bases respectively, with 17 bases between them. Germline assignment: CDR1 MNHNY and CDR2 SVGAGI (reference sequence). For the CDR3, the DNA is TGTGCCAGCAGTCCAGACCGGCTCTCTGGCAATGAGCAGTTCTTC. Its translation: CASSPDRLSGNEQFF.

This sequence joins TRBV28 and TRBJ1-5; no clear D. Per germline, CDR1 MDHEN and CDR2 SYDVKM. The germline V and J ends were trimmed by 7 bases and 2 bases, with 12 bases remaining between them. The CDR3 length is 14 residues. The CDR3 protein is CASTPLFGNQPQHF. The CDR3 nucleotides read TGTGCCAGCACCCCGCTATTTGGCAATCAGCCCCAGCATTTT.

The chain couples TRBV14 to TRBJ2-4; 8 nucleotides match TRBD1. The CDR3 is 15 amino acids. Looked up from germline, CDR1 is SGHDN and CDR2 is FVKESK. V shed 4 bases and J 7 bases; nucleotides not matched to a gene: 9. As DNA, the CDR3 is TGTGCCAGCAGCCGACGGACAGGGTCCGTGAACATTCAGTACTTC. Protein: CASSRRTGSVNIQYF.